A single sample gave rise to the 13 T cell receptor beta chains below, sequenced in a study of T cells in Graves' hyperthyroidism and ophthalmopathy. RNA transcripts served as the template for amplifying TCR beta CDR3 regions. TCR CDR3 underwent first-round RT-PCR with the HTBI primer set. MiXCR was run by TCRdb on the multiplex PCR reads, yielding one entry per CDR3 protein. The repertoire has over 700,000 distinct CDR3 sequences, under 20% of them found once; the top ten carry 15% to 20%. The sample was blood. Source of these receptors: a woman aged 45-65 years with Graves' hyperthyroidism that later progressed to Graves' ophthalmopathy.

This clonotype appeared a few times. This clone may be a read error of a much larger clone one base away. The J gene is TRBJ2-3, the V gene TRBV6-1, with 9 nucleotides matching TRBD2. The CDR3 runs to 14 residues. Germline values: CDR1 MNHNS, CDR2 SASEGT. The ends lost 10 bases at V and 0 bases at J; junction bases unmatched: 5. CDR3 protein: CATLAGLSTDTQYF. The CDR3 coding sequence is TGTGCCACCCTAGCGGGGCTTAGCACAGATACGCAGTATTTT.

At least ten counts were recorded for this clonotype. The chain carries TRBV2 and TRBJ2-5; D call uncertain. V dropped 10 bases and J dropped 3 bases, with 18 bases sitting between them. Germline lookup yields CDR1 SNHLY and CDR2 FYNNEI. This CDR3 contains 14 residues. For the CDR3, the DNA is TGTGCCACATCAGGATGGTCAGGCGAAGAGACCCAGTACTTC. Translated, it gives CATSGWSGEETQYF. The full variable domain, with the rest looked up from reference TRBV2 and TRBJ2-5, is EPEVTQTPSHQVTQMGQEVILRCVPISNHLYFYWYRQILGQKVEFLVSFYNNEISEKSEIFDDQFSVERPDGSNFTLKIRSTKLEDSAMYFCATSGWSGEETQYFGPGTRLLVL.

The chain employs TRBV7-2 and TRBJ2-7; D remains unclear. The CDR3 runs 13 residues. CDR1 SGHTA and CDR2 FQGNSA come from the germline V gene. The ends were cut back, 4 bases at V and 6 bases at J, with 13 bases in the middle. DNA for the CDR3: TGTGCCAGCAGCTCCCCCCCTTCGGCCGAGCAGTACTTC. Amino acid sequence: CASSSPPSAEQYF.

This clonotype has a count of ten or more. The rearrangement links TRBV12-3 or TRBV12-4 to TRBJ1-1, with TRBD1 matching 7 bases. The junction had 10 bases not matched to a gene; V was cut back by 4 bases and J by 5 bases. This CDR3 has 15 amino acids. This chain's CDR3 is CASSWGSGGGTEAFF. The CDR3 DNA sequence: TGTGCCAGCAGTTGGGGCTCAGGGGGTGGGACTGAAGCTTTCTTT.

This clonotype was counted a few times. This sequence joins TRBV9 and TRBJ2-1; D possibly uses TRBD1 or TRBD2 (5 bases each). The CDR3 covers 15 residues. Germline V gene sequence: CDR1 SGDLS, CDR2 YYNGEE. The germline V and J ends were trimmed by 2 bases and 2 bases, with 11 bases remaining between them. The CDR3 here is CASSVRDGAYNEQFF. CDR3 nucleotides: TGTGCCAGCAGCGTCCGGGACGGGGCCTACAATGAGCAGTTCTTC.

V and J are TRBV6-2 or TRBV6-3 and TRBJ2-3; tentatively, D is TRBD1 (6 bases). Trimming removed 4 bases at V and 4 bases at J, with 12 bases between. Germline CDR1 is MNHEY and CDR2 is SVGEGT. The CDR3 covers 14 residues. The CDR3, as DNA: TGTGCCAGCAGTTCCGAGGACAGCCCAGATACGCAGTATTTT. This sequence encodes CASSSEDSPDTQYF.

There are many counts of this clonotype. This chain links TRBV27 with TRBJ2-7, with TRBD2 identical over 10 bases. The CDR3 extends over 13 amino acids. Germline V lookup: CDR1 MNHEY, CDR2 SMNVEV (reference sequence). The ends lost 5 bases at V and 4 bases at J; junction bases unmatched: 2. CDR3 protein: CASSGLADYEQYF. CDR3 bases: TGTGCCAGCAGTGGACTAGCGGATTACGAGCAGTACTTC.

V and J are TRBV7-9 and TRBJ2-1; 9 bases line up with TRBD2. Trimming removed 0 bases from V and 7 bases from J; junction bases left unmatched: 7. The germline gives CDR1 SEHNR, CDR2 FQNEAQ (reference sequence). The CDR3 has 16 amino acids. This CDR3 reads CASSLAGGGAVNEQFF. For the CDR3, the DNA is TGTGCCAGCAGCTTAGCTGGCGGGGGGGCCGTGAATGAGCAGTTCTTC.

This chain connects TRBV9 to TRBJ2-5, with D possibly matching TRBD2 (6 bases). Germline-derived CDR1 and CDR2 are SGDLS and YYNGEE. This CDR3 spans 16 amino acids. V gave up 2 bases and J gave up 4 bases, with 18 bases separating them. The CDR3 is CASSVEGTGEGETQYF. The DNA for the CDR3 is TGTGCCAGCAGCGTCGAGGGGACGGGGGAAGGAGAGACCCAGTACTTC.

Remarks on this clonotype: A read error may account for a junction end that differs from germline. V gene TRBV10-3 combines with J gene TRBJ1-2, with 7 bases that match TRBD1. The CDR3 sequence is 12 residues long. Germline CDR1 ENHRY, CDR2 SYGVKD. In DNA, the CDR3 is TGTGCCATCAGTAATACAGGGGCTGGCTACGCCTTC. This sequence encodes CAISNTGAGYAF.

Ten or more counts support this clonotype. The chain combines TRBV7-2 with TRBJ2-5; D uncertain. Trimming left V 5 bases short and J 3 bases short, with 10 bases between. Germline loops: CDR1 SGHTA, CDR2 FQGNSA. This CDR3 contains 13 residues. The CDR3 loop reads CASSPDTEETQYF. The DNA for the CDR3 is TGTGCCAGCAGCCCTGACACCGAAGAGACCCAGTACTTC.

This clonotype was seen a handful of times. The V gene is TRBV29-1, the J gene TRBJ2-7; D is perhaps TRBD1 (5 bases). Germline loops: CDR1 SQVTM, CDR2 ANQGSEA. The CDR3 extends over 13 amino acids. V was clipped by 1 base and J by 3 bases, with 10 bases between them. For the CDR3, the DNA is TGCAGCGTTGAAGGGACACAGCTCTACGAGCAGTACTTC. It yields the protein CSVEGTQLYEQYF.

CDR3 bases: TGCAGCGTTGAATATCGGCAGGGGCTCAGCTCCTATAATTCACCCCTCCACTTT. Translation gives CSVEYRQGLSSYNSPLHF. The V call is TRBV29-1, the J call TRBJ1-6, with D perhaps TRBD1 (6 bases). The CDR3 has 18 amino acids. V was shortened by 2 bases and J by 0 bases, with 17 bases between the two germline ends. Germline CDR1 reads SQVTM; CDR2 reads ANQGSEA.